Listed here is a single TCR beta chain. This clone came up a few times. Its cognate antigen has yet to be identified. No quality values exist for individual bases; no much larger clone is one base distant. The library was built by means of the immunoSEQ multiplex PCR assay. TCR beta CDR3 sequencing was performed on DNA from the cultured, isolated CD4+ T cells. The original pipeline was this. The analysis removed non-productive TCR sequences, trimmed reads to the CDR3 region, and retained only CDR3s that were 7 or more amino acids long. Antigen-specific clonotypes were identified with the MANAFEST web app by comparing expansion in peptide wells against reference cultures. To count as positive, a clone had to show expansion at FDR<0.05 compared with the reference and with all other wells, an odds ratio above 5, and a frequency above 0.1% in two replicate wells. Cross-reactive clonotypes were defined as significantly expanded in SARS-CoV-2 spike wells and in at least one common cold coronavirus spike condition. Using the stringdist R package, CDR3 similarity was measured by Levenshtein distance, and unrooted trees were constructed with ape in R 3.6.1. TCRdb re-hosts the immuneACCESS table, in-frame sequences only. Its copies lack some clones; in the studies checked, an unresolved V gene accounts for under half of them, and the cause for the rest is not known. V, J and clone size were drawn from that table, and D and trimming were deduced from the DNA. Recorded for this sample are roughly 70,000 clones; around 74% of them occurred a single time. Around 1.5% of the sample is in the top ten clones.

From the cysteine up to the phenylalanine, the CDR3 has a length of 13 residues. The sequence is cut down to CDR3 DNA, 39 bases in frame from base 1. V loses 4 bases of germline sequence and J loses 2 bases, and the interval between the two ends is 6 bases. From a lookup of the germline V gene, CDR1 and CDR2 are SNHLY and FYNNEI. To identify antigen-specific CD4+ T cell clonotypes by their expansion, the ViraFEST assay first stimulated PBMC with viral peptide pools and then applied TCR sequencing. After roughly 11 days of culture, CD4+ T cells were isolated with the EasySep CD4+ T cell isolation kit. Two doses of either the BNT162b2 or the mRNA-1273 mRNA SARS-CoV-2 vaccine were administered to participants. The absence of prior SARS-CoV-2 infection in healthy vaccine recipients was confirmed by negative nucleocapsid antibodies before and after vaccination. Each well held around 1.9 million PBMC cultured in IMDM containing around 5.1% human AB serum, 8 to 10 IU/ml IL-2 and gentamicin, along with roughly 10 ug/ml peptides. Half of the culture medium was replaced with fresh IL-2-containing medium on days 3 and 7. Unless noted otherwise, every peptide stimulation condition was cultured in triplicate wells. Using Ficoll-Paque Plus gradient centrifugation, PBMC were separated from whole blood and then either used fresh or cryopreserved at -140C. The overlapping peptide pools covered the spike proteins of SARS-CoV-2 as well as those of the common cold coronaviruses HCoV-NL63, HCoV-OC43 and HCoV-229E. The QIAamp micro DNA kit was used to extract genomic DNA from the cultured CD4+ T cells.

This sample was taken from a study of vaccination effects on CD4 cells after COVID-19 (dated by TCRdb to 2022 to 2024). Regarding the study in general: Post-vaccine samples across the study were collected a median of 72 days after the second dose, with a range of 14 to 241. The Oncomine TCR Beta short-read assay on an Illumina iSeq 100 was used to sequence cultures from other donors in the study. Altogether, roughly 10 COVID-19 convalescent patients and a few SARS-CoV-2-naive healthy vaccine recipients made up the full study. SARS-CoV-2 spike-specific CD4+ TCR repertoires were compared before and after mRNA vaccination in COVID-19 convalescent patients and in infection-naive vaccine recipients.

General findings and caveats noted by the study authors: Among healthy vaccine recipients, nearly all vaccine-induced clones were SARS-CoV-2 mono-reactive, and only 1 of 255 was cross-reactive with common cold coronaviruses. Only a small number of convalescent patients were included, and no early post-infection timepoints were available, which limited the study. Clones induced by infection and clones induced by vaccination both contracted markedly at late timepoints after vaccination, which fits with T cell responses waning over time.

Rearrangement joined TRBV2 to TRBJ2-1; possibly the D gene is TRBD1, per 6 matching bases. This TCR was sampled from a human donor who received a COVID-19 vaccine. Sequencing was performed on CD4+ T cells from PBMCs cultured with HCoV-229E spike peptides, taken after COVID-19 vaccination. The meaning of the sample's cell subset or site label: HCoV-229E spike overlapping peptide pool stimulation. The DNA sequence is given as TGTGCCAGCAGTGGGGACACCTACAATGAGCAGTTCTTC. This yields the protein CASSGDTYNEQFF. The CDR3, completed at both ends by the reference TRBV2 and TRBJ2-1 genes, gives the full variable domain EPEVTQTPSHQVTQMGQEVILRCVPISNHLYFYWYRQILGQKVEFLVSFYNNEISEKSEIFDDQFSVERPDGSNFTLKIRSTKLEDSAMYFCASSGDTYNEQFFGPGTRLTVL.